Below, 28 T cell receptor beta chains from the same sample are listed, as sequenced in a study of PD-1 blockade in classical Hodgkin lymphoma. Described time point: cycle 4 day 1 (C4D1), after about 6 weeks of nivolumab. Each and every patient relapsed after autologous stem cell transplantation, and patients got differing brentuximab vedotin exposure. Out of thawed PBMCs, magnetic negative selection purified CD4+ T cells. Profiling relied on immunoSEQ multiplex PCR, and the TCRdb table lists in-frame clones only, not all of them. The profile covers approximately 20,000 clones, with roughly 85% appearing a single time and approximately 2.7% taken by the ten largest. This specimen was CD4+ T cells from blood, taken before the fourth cycle of nivolumab. Receptors originate from a human donor with classical Hodgkin lymphoma.

The chain employs TRBV27 and TRBJ2-3; 13 bases match TRBD2. The length of the CDR3 is 17 residues. Germline values: CDR1 MNHEY, CDR2 SMNVEV (reference sequence). The J segment lost 1 base and the V segment lost 4 bases, leaving 5 bases of the junction unmatched. The CDR3 DNA follows: TGTGCCAGCAGTTACCTAGGACTAGCGGGAGGCACAGATACGCAGTATTTT. Translation gives CASSYLGLAGGTDTQYF.

The chain links TRBV28 to TRBJ1-1; the D is unclear. V lost 4 bases, J lost 1 base, and 16 bases lay in between. The CDR3 has 16 amino acids. Germline values: CDR1 MDHEN, CDR2 SYDVKM. The CDR3 coding sequence is TGTGCCAGCAGTTCCAACCTTTGGCCTTGGAACACTGAAGCTTTCTTT. Its protein product is CASSSNLWPWNTEAFF.

CDR3 region: CASSPQLAGVGGELFF. In nucleotides, the CDR3 is TGTGCCAGCAGTCCGCAGCTAGCGGGAGTAGGTGGGGAGCTGTTTTTT. The gene calls are TRBV27 and TRBJ2-2; 10 bases are a match to TRBD2. Germline CDR1 and CDR2: MNHEY and SMNVEV (reference sequence). V gave up 5 bases and J gave up 8 bases; unmatched junction bases: 11. This CDR3 is built from 16 residues.

This clone was counted between two and nine times. This chain connects TRBV6-1 to TRBJ1-4; a weak D match, TRBD1 (6 bases). V was shortened by 7 bases and J by 2 bases, with 11 bases between the two germline ends. This CDR3 is 14 amino acids long. The germline V gene has CDR1 MNHNS and CDR2 SASEGT. DNA of the CDR3: TGTGCCAGCAAGGAAAGGGGGACTAATGAAAAACTGTTTTTT. Its protein is CASKERGTNEKLFF.

The chain carries TRBV11-2 and TRBJ2-7; D ambiguous. Trimming took off 1 base at V and 5 bases at J, with 3 bases between the two ends. There are 11 residues in the CDR3. The germline gives CDR1 SGHAT, CDR2 FQNNGV. CDR3 residues: CASSLGHEQYF. The CDR3 DNA follows: TGTGCCAGCAGCTTAGGTCACGAGCAGTACTTC.

This clone appeared once. The V and J genes are TRBV18 and TRBJ1-3; unclear D gene. Germline V gives CDR1 KGHSH, CDR2 LQKENI. Trimming took 5 bases from V and 1 from J, leaving 6 bases between them. CDR3 size: 13 residues. As DNA, the CDR3 is TGTGCCAGCTCATTAGAATCTGGAAACACCATATATTTT. Protein: CASSLESGNTIYF.

This chain uses TRBV6-1 with TRBJ2-7, with D unresolved. Trimming took off 6 bases at V and 2 bases at J, with 5 bases between the two ends. The CDR3 sequence is 11 residues long. The germline CDR1 and CDR2 sequences are MNHNS and SASEGT. The CDR3 sequence is CASSLTYEQYF. CDR3 DNA: TGTGCCAGCAGCCTAACCTACGAGCAGTACTTC.

The V gene is TRBV18, the J gene TRBJ1-5, with a weak D call TRBD1 (6 bases). V was pared by 2 bases and J by 5 bases, with 10 bases between. There are 14 residues in the CDR3. Per the germline V gene, CDR1 is KGHSH and CDR2 is LQKENI. As DNA, the CDR3 is TGTGCCAGCTCACCAGTGGCAGGGGATCAGCCCCAGCATTTT. Amino acid sequence: CASSPVAGDQPQHF.

The rearrangement joins TRBV19 to TRBJ2-3, with D perhaps assigned TRBD1 or TRBD2 (5 bases each). The V gene lost 5 bases and the J gene lost 7 bases, with 13 bases spanning the gap. Germline CDR1 LNHDA, CDR2 SQIVND (reference sequence). The CDR3 extends over 13 amino acids. The CDR3 region is CASSQPGTNTQYF. The CDR3 DNA is TGTGCCAGTAGTCAACCCGGGACGAATACGCAGTATTTT.

This chain connects TRBV9 to TRBJ2-2; possibly TRBD2 for D (5 bases). Germline CDR1 and CDR2: SGDLS and YYNGEE. The CDR3 has 13 amino acids. Trimming removed 0 bases at V and 5 bases at J, with 5 bases between. The CDR3 reads CASSVGGTGELFF. Written as DNA, the CDR3 is TGTGCCAGCAGCGTAGGAGGGACCGGGGAGCTGTTTTTT.

The V call is TRBV4-1, the J call TRBJ1-4, with D tentatively TRBD1 (6 bases). The germline gives CDR1 MGHRA, CDR2 YSYEKL. Trimming removed 3 bases at V and 7 bases at J, with 18 bases between. The CDR3 consists of 16 residues. CDR3 sequence (DNA): TGCGCCAGCAGCCAGGGGACACCGACAGTCCGTGAAAAACTGTTTTTT. This sequence encodes CASSQGTPTVREKLFF.

This clone was detected only a few times. At one of its ends the junction is not consistent with the germline gene, which may arise from a read error. J is TRBJ2-1 and V is TRBV10-3; D gene unclear. The CDR3 extends over 13 amino acids. Germline CDR1 is ENHRY and CDR2 is SYGVKD. The CDR3, as DNA: TGTGCCATCAGTGAGTCTGGTGGCTCGGAGTCCGTCTTC. Amino acids: CAISESGGSESVF.

In DNA form, the CDR3 reads TGTGCCAGCAGCCGGTCGGCTAGCGGGATCAACGAGCAGTACTTC. Protein: CASSRSASGINEQYF. The rearrangement joins TRBV27 to TRBJ2-7, with 9 bases aligning to TRBD2. V was clipped by 6 bases and J by 5 bases; unmatched bases: 11. The germline V gene has CDR1 MNHEY and CDR2 SMNVEV (reference sequence). CDR3 size: 15 residues.

The table lists this clone with a count of one. This chain links TRBV5-4 with TRBJ1-3; 7 bases map to TRBD1. The J segment lost 0 bases and the V segment lost 5 bases, leaving 8 bases of the junction unmatched. This CDR3 contains 16 residues. The germline gives CDR1 SGHNT, CDR2 YYREEE (reference sequence). The CDR3 DNA sequence: TGTGCCAGCAGTCCCGGGACAGCCAACTCTGGAAACACCATATATTTT. It translates to CASSPGTANSGNTIYF. The full variable domain, completed using reference TRBV5-4 and TRBJ1-3, is ETGVTQSPTHLIKTRGQQVTLRCSSQSGHNTVSWYQQALGQGPQFIFQYYREEENGRGNFPPRFSGLQFPNYSSELNVNALELDDSALYLCASSPGTANSGNTIYFGEGSWLTVV.

This clone appeared once. An end of the junction does not agree with germline; a read error may underlie this. CDR3 coding DNA: TGTGCCAGCAGGGAAGGACTAGTATCCACAGATACGCAGTATTTT. Translated: CASREGLVSTDTQYF. The chain couples TRBV6-1 to TRBJ2-3; the match to TRBD2 covers 7 bases. CDR1 is MNHNS, CDR2 SASEGT, per germline. This CDR3 comprises 15 residues.

This rearrangement joins TRBV7-8 to TRBJ1-2, with D unresolved. The CDR3 has 13 residues. Germline assignment: CDR1 SGHVS and CDR2 FQNEAQ. V was shortened by 1 base and J by 5 bases, with 8 bases between the two germline ends. CDR3 sequence: CASSLGSSYGYTF. The CDR3 DNA follows: TGTGCCAGCAGCTTAGGGAGTAGTTATGGCTACACCTTC.

The rearrangement links TRBV5-6 to TRBJ1-5, with D unclear. The V and J ends lost 0 bases and 2 bases respectively, with 15 bases between them. Germline assignment: CDR1 SGHDT and CDR2 YYEEEE. This CDR3 has 17 amino acids. CDR3: CASSLGETRRGNQPQHF. The CDR3 bases are TGTGCCAGCAGCTTGGGGGAGACCCGCCGGGGCAATCAGCCCCAGCATTTT.

The rearrangement joins TRBV5-4 to TRBJ2-1; the match to TRBD2 covers 7 bases. Germline-derived CDR1 and CDR2 are SGHNT and YYREEE (reference sequence). V gave up 0 bases and J gave up 6 bases; unmatched junction bases: 6. The CDR3 runs 15 residues. CDR3 DNA sequence: TGTGCCAGCAGCTTGGAACTAGCGAAGACCAATGAGCAGTTCTTC. Protein: CASSLELAKTNEQFF.

V and J are TRBV5-6 and TRBJ2-5; D ambiguous. CDR1 and CDR2 from the germline V gene are SGHDT and YYEEEE. The CDR3 spans 14 residues. The V gene lost 2 bases and the J gene lost 1 base, with 9 bases spanning the gap. CDR3 region: CASSFVWGQETQYF. CDR3 coding DNA: TGTGCCAGCAGCTTTGTGTGGGGCCAAGAGACCCAGTACTTC.

The V gene is TRBV9, the J gene TRBJ1-1; D unclear. CDR1 and CDR2 from the germline V gene are SGDLS and YYNGEE. V was trimmed by 1 base and J by 1 base, leaving 5 bases between them. The CDR3 consists of 13 residues. The CDR3 DNA follows: TGTGCCAGCAGCGTAAGGTCGAACACTGAAGCTTTCTTT. Amino acids: CASSVRSNTEAFF.

The gene calls are TRBV6-6 and TRBJ1-3; weak D call: TRBD1 (5 bases). Trimming pared 4 bases from V and 3 bases from J, leaving 16 bases between. CDR3 length: 16 residues. Germline V gene sequence: CDR1 MNHNY, CDR2 SVGAGI (reference sequence). The CDR3 spells CASSSTAGFFGNTIYF. The DNA of the CDR3 is TGTGCCAGCAGTTCCACCGCAGGGTTTTTTGGAAACACCATATATTTT.

This clone was seen a single time. The chain employs TRBV10-3 and TRBJ2-2; unclear D gene. Germline-derived CDR1 and CDR2 are ENHRY and SYGVKD. This CDR3 region has 13 residues. Trimming took 0 bases from V and 6 from J, leaving 5 bases between them. For the CDR3, the DNA is TGTGCCATCAGTGAGTCGTCCTCCGGGGAGCTGTTTTTT. This encodes CAISESSSGELFF.

This rearrangement joins TRBV18 to TRBJ1-3; D is ambiguous. There are 15 residues in the CDR3. CDR1 is KGHSH, CDR2 LQKENI, per germline. Trimming removed 2 bases at V and 3 bases at J, with 11 bases between. CDR3: CASSPEGGGGNTIYF. The CDR3 region has the DNA TGTGCCAGCTCACCAGAGGGAGGAGGTGGAAACACCATATATTTT.

This clone was observed a few times. The chain combines TRBV28 with TRBJ1-4; 7 bases are a match to TRBD1. The germline gives CDR1 MDHEN, CDR2 SYDVKM. The CDR3 totals 15 residues. The trim removed 6 bases at V and 2 bases at J, leaving 6 bases unmatched. CDR3 in amino acids: CASRRNRGTNEKLFF. As DNA, the CDR3 is TGTGCCAGCAGGCGAAACAGGGGCACTAATGAAAAACTGTTTTTT.

The chain recombines TRBV6-5 with TRBJ2-2; 9 bases fit TRBD1. J lost 7 bases, V lost 2 bases, and 5 bases had no gene match. The CDR3 extends over 15 amino acids. CDR1 MNHEY and CDR2 SVGAGI come from the germline V gene. The CDR3 sequence is CASSYGDRDIGELFF. The CDR3 bases are TGTGCCAGCAGTTACGGGGACAGGGATATCGGGGAGCTGTTTTTT.

This clone was observed a few times. The chain recombines TRBV14 with TRBJ2-1, with a tentative D call TRBD1 (5 bases). V lost 7 bases, J lost 8 bases, and 12 bases lay in between. Germline lookup yields CDR1 SGHDN and CDR2 FVKESK. This CDR3 comprises 12 residues. CDR3 residues: CASKWGGHEQFF. For the CDR3, the DNA is TGTGCCAGCAAGTGGGGCGGCCATGAGCAGTTCTTC. The full variable domain, its missing parts supplied by reference TRBV14 and TRBJ2-1, is EAGVTQFPSHSVIEKGQTVTLRCDPISGHDNLYWYRRVMGKEIKFLLHFVKESKQDESGMPNNRFLAERTGGTYSTLKVQPAELEDSGVYFCASKWGGHEQFFGPGTRLTVL.

This chain's CDR3 is CASSRTAETQYF. The CDR3, as DNA: TGTGCCAGCAGCCGAACCGCCGAGACCCAGTACTTC. The chain employs TRBV6-1 and TRBJ2-5; D is uncertain. V was clipped by 6 bases and J by 5 bases, with 10 bases between them. CDR1 MNHNS and CDR2 SASEGT come from the germline V gene. This CDR3 has 12 amino acids.

In this sample, this clone is medium-sized. This chain links TRBV27 with TRBJ1-4; 9 positions match TRBD1. V shed 6 bases and J 8 bases; nucleotides not matched to a gene: 7. Per germline, CDR1 MNHEY and CDR2 SMNVEV (reference sequence). There are 14 residues in the CDR3. CDR3 coding DNA: TGTGCCAGCAGCCGGGACAGGGTACGCGAAAAACTGTTTTTT. It yields the protein CASSRDRVREKLFF. Together with reference TRBV27 and TRBJ1-4, the CDR3 gives the full variable domain: EAQVTQNPRYLITVTGKKLTVTCSQNMNHEYMSWYRQDPGLGLRQIYYSMNVEVTDKGDVPEGYKVSRKEKRNFPLILESPSPNQTSLYFCASSRDRVREKLFFGSGTQLSVL.